Listed here are 2 T cell receptor beta chains from one sample, sequenced in a study of T cell repertoires in cytomegalovirus infection. Their specific antigens are unknown. MiXCR was run by TCRdb on the reads, yielding one entry per CDR3 protein. The sample holds 700,000 to 850,000 distinct CDR3 sequences; about 30% are singletons and the top ten take around an eighth. Sequences were derived from cultured CD8+ T cells from PBMCs, sampled from culture after CMV antigen stimulation. The receptors derive from a human donor in good health (CMV status not recorded). Some clones in this sample may be carry-over from other donors' samples.

V and J are TRBV7-9 and TRBJ2-3, with D hard to call. The length of the CDR3 is 16 residues. V dropped 1 base and J dropped 3 bases, with 14 bases sitting between them. Germline loops: CDR1 SEHNR, CDR2 FQNEAQ (reference sequence). The CDR3 loop reads CASSLVGRAPTDTQYF. In nucleotides, the CDR3 is TGTGCCAGCAGCTTAGTCGGCAGAGCCCCGACAGATACGCAGTATTTT. The full variable domain, in which reference TRBV7-9 and TRBJ2-3 provide the parts outside the CDR3, is DTGVSQNPRHKITKRGQNVTFRCDPISEHNRLYWYRQTLGQGPEFLTYFQNEAQLEKSRLLSDRFSAERPKGSFSTLEIQRTEQGDSAMYLCASSLVGRAPTDTQYFGPGTRLTVL.

This CDR3 is CSARDGTYEQYF. The CDR3 nucleotides read TGCAGTGCCCGGGACGGGACCTACGAGCAGTACTTC. The chain couples TRBV20-1 to TRBJ2-7, with D tentatively TRBD1 or TRBD2 (5 bases each). CDR1 is DFQATT, CDR2 SNEGSKA, per germline (reference sequence). The CDR3 totals 12 residues. Trimming took 6 bases from V and 2 from J, leaving 11 bases between them.